Below, 19 T cell receptor beta chains from the same sample are listed, as sequenced in a study of Ad26.COV2.S vaccination and SARS-CoV-2 variants. TCRdb's table, derived via immunoSEQ multiplex PCR, lists solely in-frame clones and lacks some. The data contain 360,000 or so clones, 70% to 90% of them singletons. Sample treatment: some 19 received Ad26.COV2.S at low or high dose, single or two shots; a few received placebo; per-sample allocation not given. At day 63 after the first vaccine or placebo injection, samples were drawn. This sample comprised peripheral blood, obtained in a trial of Ad26.COV2.S vaccine versus placebo. The receptors here all came from a person between 18 and 65 years old who received the Ad26.COV2.S COVID-19 vaccine or a placebo.

The chain joins TRBV18 to TRBJ2-7; D uncertain. The CDR3 runs to 14 residues. CDR1 KGHSH and CDR2 LQKENI come from the germline V gene. Trimming pared 0 bases from V and 1 base from J, leaving 7 bases between. CDR3 residues: CASSPPAPSYEQYF. The CDR3 nucleotides are TGTGCCAGCTCACCACCGGCACCATCCTACGAGCAGTACTTC.

With respect to this clone: The same CDR3 also results from other DNA sequences found in this sample. V and J are TRBV28 and TRBJ2-5, with unresolved D. With 2 bases removed from V and 5 bases from J, the gap between germline ends came to 3 bases. CDR1 is MDHEN, CDR2 SYDVKM, per germline. This CDR3 has 11 amino acids. CDR3 nucleotides: TGTGCCAGCAGTTTACAGGAGACCCAGTACTTC. The encoded protein is CASSLQETQYF.

This rearrangement joins TRBV5-1 to TRBJ2-2, with 10 bases lining up with TRBD2. The V and J ends lost 1 base and 4 bases, in that order; junction bases with no gene match: 10. The CDR3 extends over 18 amino acids. Germline CDR1 and CDR2: SGHRS and YFSETQ. This CDR3 reads CASSLRHSGRSGTGELFF. In DNA form, the CDR3 reads TGCGCCAGCAGCTTGCGTCATAGCGGGAGGTCCGGCACCGGGGAGCTGTTTTTT.

Here the CDR3 DNA reads TGTGCCTGGAAAATCTCTTACCCGGGAGGGCCCAACAATGAGCAGTTCTTC. Residues: CAWKISYPGGPNNEQFF. The chain couples TRBV30 to TRBJ2-1; 8 nucleotides match TRBD2. The CDR3 has 17 amino acids. Germline assignment: CDR1 GTSNPN and CDR2 SVGIG (reference sequence). Trimming took 4 bases from V and 5 from J; bases not matched to a gene: 16.

V is TRBV5-6 and J is TRBJ1-6; D not resolved. CDR3 length: 14 amino acids. CDR1 and CDR2 from the germline V gene are SGHDT and YYEEEE. The V end was cut by 4 bases, the J end by 0 bases, with 5 bases between. The CDR3 DNA reads TGTGCCAGCAGCACCGGCTCCTATAATTCACCCCTCCACTTT. Its translation: CASSTGSYNSPLHF.

The gene calls are TRBV9 and TRBJ2-4, with 7 bases that match TRBD1. J lost 8 bases, V lost 2 bases, and 10 bases had no gene match. This CDR3 has 15 amino acids. CDR1 is SGDLS, CDR2 YYNGEE, per germline. In DNA, the CDR3 is TGTGCCAGCAGCGTTGCACAGGGGCAGGGGCACATTCAGTACTTC. Translation: CASSVAQGQGHIQYF.

The rearrangement uses TRBV7-9 and TRBJ1-2; possibly TRBD1 for D (6 bases). CDR3 size: 15 residues. V gave up 2 bases and J gave up 7 bases, with 17 bases separating them. Germline CDR1 and CDR2: SEHNR and FQNEAQ (reference sequence). This CDR3 reads CASSLNSRAGAGYTF. CDR3 sequence (DNA): TGTGCCAGCAGCTTAAATAGTCGGGCAGGGGCTGGCTACACCTTC.

The V gene is TRBV6-5, the J gene TRBJ1-2; possibly TRBD1 for D (6 bases). Germline CDR1 and CDR2: MNHEY and SVGAGI. Trimming took off 0 bases at V and 1 base at J, with 12 bases between the two ends. The CDR3 totals 16 residues. The CDR3 bases are TGTGCCAGCAGTTACTCCCGACAGGTCTTTAACTATGGCTACACCTTC. Translating it yields CASSYSRQVFNYGYTF.

The CDR3 loop reads CSALRVHEQFF. The CDR3 nucleotides are TGCAGTGCTCTGAGGGTCCATGAGCAGTTCTTC. The V call is TRBV20-1, the J call TRBJ2-1; possible D gene TRBD2, 5 bases. CDR1 is DFQATT and CDR2 is SNEGSKA in the germline V gene (reference sequence). V was pared by 5 bases and J by 8 bases, with 10 bases between. The CDR3 is 11 residues long.

This chain connects TRBV7-6 to TRBJ2-7; D may be TRBD1 (5 bases). Germline V gene data show CDR1 as SGHVS and CDR2 as FNYEAQ. Trimming removed 1 base from V and 1 base from J, with 11 bases in between. This CDR3 is built from 15 residues. CDR3 nucleotide sequence: TGTGCCAGCAGCTTAGGGACATATAGTTCCTACGAGCAGTACTTC. Amino acids: CASSLGTYSSYEQYF.

In this sample, this clone turned up a few times. V usage is TRBV29-1 and J usage is TRBJ1-1; 10 positions match TRBD1. V dropped 3 bases and J dropped 0; count of bases not matched to a gene: 4. Looked up from germline, CDR1 is SQVTM and CDR2 is ANQGSEA. The CDR3 spans 15 residues. CDR3 in DNA: TGCAGCGTTGACCCGGGACAGGGGATGAACACTGAAGCTTTCTTT. Amino acid sequence: CSVDPGQGMNTEAFF.

The chain links TRBV10-3 to TRBJ2-2; the D gene is possibly TRBD1 (7 bases). V shed 10 bases and J shed 6 bases, with 18 bases lying between them. The CDR3 has 14 amino acids. The germline CDR1 and CDR2 sequences are ENHRY and SYGVKD. CDR3 residues: CATNSRGVAGELFF. The CDR3 nucleotides are TGTGCCACAAATTCCAGGGGGGTAGCCGGGGAGCTGTTTTTT.

The rearrangement joins TRBV5-1 to TRBJ2-2; D is possibly TRBD2 (6 bases). The germline V and J ends were trimmed by 6 bases and 4 bases, with 13 bases remaining between them. The V gene's germline CDR1 is SGHRS and CDR2 YFSETQ. There are 14 residues in the CDR3. Here the CDR3 DNA reads TGCGCCAGCAAAGTGTCGGGAGCCACCGGGGAGCTGTTTTTT. It encodes CASKVSGATGELFF. Based on the CDR3 plus reference TRBV5-1 and TRBJ2-2, the full variable domain is KAGVTQTPRYLIKTRGQQVTLSCSPISGHRSVSWYQQTPGQGLQFLFEYFSETQRNKGNFPGRFSGRQFSNSRSEMNVSTLELGDSALYLCASKVSGATGELFFGEGSRLTVL.

This rearrangement joins TRBV21-1 to TRBJ2-2. TRBV21-1 is a known pseudogene. This CDR3 has 15 residues. This CDR3 reads CASSKEVTNTGELFF. CDR3 in DNA: TGTGCCAGCAGCAAAGAGGTCACCAACACCGGGGAGCTGTTTTTT.

CDR3 in amino acids: CASSKFLACTDGNEQFF. The CDR3 DNA reads TGTGCCAGCAGCAAATTCCTAGCGTGTACGGATGGGAATGAGCAGTTCTTC. The genes are TRBV21-1 and TRBJ2-1; the table's TRBD2 call for D was not verified on the DNA. TRBV21-1 is labeled a pseudogene. CDR3 size: 17 residues.

The V gene is TRBV27, the J gene TRBJ2-2; TRBD2 matches at 7 bases. The germline V gene encodes CDR1 MNHEY and CDR2 SMNVEV (reference sequence). CDR3 length: 16 residues. The V and J ends lost 0 bases and 5 bases, in that order; junction bases with no gene match: 6. DNA for the CDR3: TGTGCCAGCAGTTTATCGAACGGACTAGAAACCGGGGAGCTGTTTTTT. It codes for CASSLSNGLETGELFF.

The V call is TRBV19, the J call TRBJ2-3, with D maybe TRBD2 (6 bases). V was trimmed by 5 bases and J by 2 bases, leaving 14 bases between them. The CDR3 loop spans 15 amino acids. In germline, CDR1 is LNHDA, CDR2 SQIVND (reference sequence). The CDR3 spells CASSPRRLVTDTQYF. The CDR3 DNA follows: TGTGCCAGTAGTCCCCGGCGACTAGTCACAGATACGCAGTATTTT.

CDR3 nucleotide sequence: TGTGCCAGCAGCGTATTGGGAGGGACTCAAGAGACCCAGTACTTC. It codes for CASSVLGGTQETQYF. V usage is TRBV9 and J usage is TRBJ2-5; TRBD2 aligns across 7 bases. V trimming: 1 base; J trimming: 2 bases; junction bases outside the gene matches: 5. CDR3 size: 15 residues. The V gene's germline CDR1 is SGDLS and CDR2 YYNGEE.

This chain joins TRBV4-1 and TRBJ1-3; D may be TRBD1 (5 bases). This CDR3 is built from 14 residues. Trimming took 2 bases from V and 5 from J, leaving 10 bases between them. CDR1 MGHRA and CDR2 YSYEKL come from the germline V gene. The CDR3 nucleotides read TGCGCCAGCAGCCAACCCAGGGAGAGAAACACCATATATTTT. It specifies CASSQPRERNTIYF.